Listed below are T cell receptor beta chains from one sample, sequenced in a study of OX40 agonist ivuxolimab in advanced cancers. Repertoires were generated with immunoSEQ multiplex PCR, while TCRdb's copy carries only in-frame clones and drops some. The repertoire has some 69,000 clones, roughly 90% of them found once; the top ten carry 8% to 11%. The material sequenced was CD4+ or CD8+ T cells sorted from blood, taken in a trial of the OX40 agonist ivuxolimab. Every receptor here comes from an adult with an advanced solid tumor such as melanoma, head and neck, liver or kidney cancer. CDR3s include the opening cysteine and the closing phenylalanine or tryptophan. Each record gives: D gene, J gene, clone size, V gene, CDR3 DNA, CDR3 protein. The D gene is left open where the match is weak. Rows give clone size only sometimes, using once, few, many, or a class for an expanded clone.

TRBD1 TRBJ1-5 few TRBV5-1 TGCGCCAGCAGCCCGGCAGGGGGCGGGCAGCCCCAGCATTTT CASSPAGGGQPQHF
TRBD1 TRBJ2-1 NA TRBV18 TGTGCCAGCTCCCCGGGACAGACCAATGAGCAGTTCTTC CASSPGQTNEQFF
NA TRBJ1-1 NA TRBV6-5 TGTGCCAGCAGTGCGAACCGGAACACTGAAGCTTTCTTT CASSANRNTEAFF
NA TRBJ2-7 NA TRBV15 TGTGCCACCAGCAGAGATCTTTCTTCCTACGAGCAGTACTTC CATSRDLSSYEQYF
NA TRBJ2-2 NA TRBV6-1 TGTGCCAGCAGTGCCCGTACAGTGAACACCGGGGAGCTGTTTTTT CASSARTVNTGELFF
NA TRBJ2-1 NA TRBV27 TGTGCCAGCACCCCTAACAGGGTCCCCTACAATGAGCAGTTCTTC CASTPNRVPYNEQFF
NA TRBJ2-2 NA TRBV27 TGTGCCAGCAGTTTATCCATGCTTTGGTTAACGGACAGAAAGTCCGGGGAGCTGTTTTTT CASSLSMLWLTDRKSGELFF
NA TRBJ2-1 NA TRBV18 TGTGCCAGCTCACAGGGGGGCTCCTACAATGAGCAGTTCTTC CASSQGGSYNEQFF
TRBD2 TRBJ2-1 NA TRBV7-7 TGTGCTAGCAGCTTAGTGCTCCTCCCGGGACTAGCGAGGAATGAGCAGTTCTTC CASSLVLLPGLARNEQFF
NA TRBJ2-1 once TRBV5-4 TGTGCCAGCAGCTTGGGACTAGGGGCCTACAATGAGCAGTTCTTC CASSLGLGAYNEQFF
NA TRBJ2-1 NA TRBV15 TGTACCACCAGCAGACCCGGGATTGAGCAGTTCTTC CTTSRPGIEQFF
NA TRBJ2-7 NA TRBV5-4 TGTGCCAGCAGCAGCAGAGGCACGAGCTACGAGCAGTACTTC CASSSRGTSYEQYF
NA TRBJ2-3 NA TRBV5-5 TGTGCCAGCAGCTTTAACCCGGGAGCAGATACGCAGTATTTT CASSFNPGADTQYF
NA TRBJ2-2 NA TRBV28 TGTGCCAGCACCGAGAGGCAGCAGCTCAACACCGGGGAGCTGTTTTTT CASTERQQLNTGELFF
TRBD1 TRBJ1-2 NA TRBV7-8 TGTGCCAGCGGGGACAGGGTCATCCACACCTTC CASGDRVIHTF
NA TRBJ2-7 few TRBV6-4 TGTGCCCAGCTCTTGGCGGGCGACTCCTACGAGCAGTACTTC CAQLLAGDSYEQYF
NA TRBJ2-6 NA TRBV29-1 TGCAGTTGGACCACTGGGGCCAACGTCCTGACTTTC CSWTTGANVLTF
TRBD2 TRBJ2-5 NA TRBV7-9 TGTGCCAGCAGCTTCACTAGCGTAAGCCAAGAGACCCAGTACTTC CASSFTSVSQETQYF
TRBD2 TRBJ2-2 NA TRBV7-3 TGTGCCAGCAGCCGATTAGCGGGATCCCACACCGGGGAGCTGTTTTTT CASSRLAGSHTGELFF
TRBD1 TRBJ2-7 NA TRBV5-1 TGCGCCAGCAGCTCCAGGTCAGGGGGCCCTATCTACGAGCAGTACTTC CASSSRSGGPIYEQYF
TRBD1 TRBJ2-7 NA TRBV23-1 TGCGCCAGCAGTCCCCGGGACAGGGAGTACGAGCAGTACTTC CASSPRDREYEQYF
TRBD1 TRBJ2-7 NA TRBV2 TGTGCCAGCAGTGAGCCCCAGGGGGCCAAGAAGTGGGAGCAGTACTTC CASSEPQGAKKWEQYF
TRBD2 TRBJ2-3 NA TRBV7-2 TGTGCCAGCAGCTCCCCTAGCGGGAGGGCCGGAGATACGCAGTATTTT CASSSPSGRAGDTQYF
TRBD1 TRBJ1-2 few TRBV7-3 TGTGCCAGCAGCTATCGGACAGGGGATGGCTACACCTTC CASSYRTGDGYTF
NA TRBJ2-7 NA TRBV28 TGTGCCAGCAGTTCCGCCGGCAGCCAAGCCTACGAGCAGTACTTC CASSSAGSQAYEQYF
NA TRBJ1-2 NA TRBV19 TGTGCCAGTAGTATTGCCGACGGTCTCTATGGCTACACCTTC CASSIADGLYGYTF
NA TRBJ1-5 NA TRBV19 TGTGCCAGTGGAAGTGGAGGGGGTCATCAGCCCCAGCATTTT CASGSGGGHQPQHF
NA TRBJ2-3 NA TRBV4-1 TGCGCCAGCAGCCAAAGGCCCTCTACGCAGACTAGCACAGATACGCAGTATTTT CASSQRPSTQTSTDTQYF
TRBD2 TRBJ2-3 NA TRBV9 TGTGCCAGCAGCGTAGCGGGCGGGAGGAGCACAGATACGCAGTATTTT CASSVAGGRSTDTQYF
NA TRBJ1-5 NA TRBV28 TGTGCCAGCAGTTTCCTAGGGGCAGGGGCTCAGCCCCAGCATTTT CASSFLGAGAQPQHF
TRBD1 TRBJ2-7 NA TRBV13 TGTGCCAGCAGCTTAGGACCGGGACAGGGAAATTCCTACGAGCAGTACTTC CASSLGPGQGNSYEQYF
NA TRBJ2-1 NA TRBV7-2 TGTGCCAGCAGCTTAGTGAGCGAGAACATTCGGTTCTTC CASSLVSENIRFF
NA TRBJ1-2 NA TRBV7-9 TGTGCCAGCAGCTTAGGGGACTCAGGGATTAGTGGCTACACCTTC CASSLGDSGISGYTF
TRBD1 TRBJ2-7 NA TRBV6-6 TGTGCCAGCAGCTCACCCGGGACAGGGTGGACCTACGAGCAGTACTTC CASSSPGTGWTYEQYF
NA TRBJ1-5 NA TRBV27 TGTGCCAGCAAAATCTCACCAAATCAGCCCCAGCATTTT CASKISPNQPQHF
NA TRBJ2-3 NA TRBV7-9 TGTGCCAGCAGCTTCTCCCGCGTTTTTACGCAGTATTTT CASSFSRVFTQYF
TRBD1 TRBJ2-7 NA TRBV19 TGTGCCAGTAGACCGACAGGGTTTGGGTCCTACGAGCAGTACTTC CASRPTGFGSYEQYF
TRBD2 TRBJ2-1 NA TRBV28 TGTGCCAGCAGAAGACTAGCGGCCTACAATGAGCAGTTCTTC CASRRLAAYNEQFF
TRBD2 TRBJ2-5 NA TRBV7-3 TGTGCCAGCAGCTTAGGGACTAGCAGGGGGTCGGCCCAGTACTTC CASSLGTSRGSAQYF
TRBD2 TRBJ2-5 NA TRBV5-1 TGCGCCAGCAGCTTGGGCCAGAGCGGGGGTTCCGAAGAGACCCAGTACTTC CASSLGQSGGSEETQYF
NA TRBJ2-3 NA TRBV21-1 TGTGCCAGCAGCACGGAGGGCAGGGGACGGACAGATACGCAGTATTTT CASSTEGRGRTDTQYF
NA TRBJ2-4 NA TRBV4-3 TGCGCCAGCAGCCAGACAGGATTCGACAAAAACATTCAGTACTTC CASSQTGFDKNIQYF